The next 13 T cell receptor beta chains were all read from a single sample in a study of T cells in localized non-small cell lung cancer. Method: immunoSEQ multiplex PCR; TCRdb's copy keeps in-frame clones and lacks some. The table shows tens of thousands of clones, with about 80% occurring only once. The sequencing here drew on peripheral blood mononuclear cells, taken before any cancer treatment. All receptors come from a man aged 35 to 70 with stage III lung adenocarcinoma.

This chain uses TRBV6-1 with TRBJ1-6; D possibly corresponds to TRBD1 (5 bases). This CDR3 is 15 amino acids long. Trimming pared 5 bases from V and 7 bases from J, leaving 15 bases between. Looked up from germline, CDR1 is MNHNS and CDR2 is SASEGT. In DNA form, the CDR3 reads TGTGCCAGCAGTTTCCGGGGCAGGTCCAATTCACCCCTCCACTTT. This gives the protein CASSFRGRSNSPLHF.

The chain links TRBV2 to TRBJ2-5; 9 nucleotides match TRBD1. V lost 5 bases, J lost 4 bases, and 2 bases stayed unmatched. The CDR3 contains 13 residues. Germline values: CDR1 SNHLY, CDR2 FYNNEI. The CDR3 reads CASSSDRGETQYF. CDR3 in DNA: TGTGCCAGCAGTTCGGACAGGGGAGAGACCCAGTACTTC.

The chain carries TRBV10-1 and TRBJ1-3; D gene uncertain. The CDR3 spans 15 residues. Germline CDR1 WNHNN, CDR2 SYGVQD (reference sequence). Trimming shortened V by 0 bases and J by 0 bases, and 6 bases separated the two germline ends. CDR3 sequence (DNA): TGCGCCAGCAGTGAGTCGGGAGGCTCTGGAAACACCATATATTTT. Protein sequence: CASSESGGSGNTIYF.

The genes are TRBV29-1 and TRBJ2-7, with D perhaps matching TRBD1 (5 bases). There are 11 residues in the CDR3. CDR1 is SQVTM, CDR2 ANQGSEA, per germline. V lost 4 bases to trimming and J lost 5 bases, with 9 bases between them. Here the CDR3 reads CSVGQLDEQYF. The CDR3 bases are TGCAGCGTTGGACAGCTGGACGAGCAGTACTTC.

The V call is TRBV19, the J call TRBJ2-1; D not resolved. This CDR3 has 16 amino acids. CDR1 LNHDA and CDR2 SQIVND come from the germline V gene (reference sequence). Trimming took off 5 bases at V and 0 bases at J, with 14 bases between the two ends. The CDR3 nucleotides are TGTGCCAGTAGTTCGACTCGACTTAGCTCCTACAATGAGCAGTTCTTC. The encoded protein is CASSSTRLSSYNEQFF.

The sample holds one count of this clone. The V gene is TRBV7-2, the J gene TRBJ2-1; TRBD2 matches 9 bases. V lost 3 bases and J lost 2; bases outside the gene matches: 2. CDR1 and CDR2 from the germline V gene are SGHTA and FQGNSA. The CDR3 has 15 amino acids. The CDR3: CASSLSSGTYNEQFF. Here the CDR3 DNA reads TGTGCCAGCAGCTTGTCTAGCGGGACCTACAATGAGCAGTTCTTC.

The chain is built from TRBV6-1 and TRBJ2-2, with unresolved D. V was shortened by 5 bases and J by 1 base, with 8 bases between the two germline ends. The germline V gene has CDR1 MNHNS and CDR2 SASEGT. The CDR3 spans 14 residues. The chain's CDR3 is CASSLSGNTGELFF. The CDR3 DNA reads as TGTGCCAGCAGTCTATCGGGGAACACCGGGGAGCTGTTTTTT.

The chain has TRBV13 and TRBJ2-7; 8 positions match TRBD1. There are 14 residues in the CDR3. V lost 3 bases, J lost 7 bases, and 8 bases stayed unmatched. Germline V lookup: CDR1 PRHDT, CDR2 FYEKMQ (reference sequence). This CDR3 is CASSFNGQGREQYF. CDR3 in DNA: TGTGCCAGCAGCTTCAACGGACAGGGTCGGGAGCAGTACTTC. The full variable domain, its missing parts supplied by reference TRBV13 and TRBJ2-7, is AAGVIQSPRHLIKEKRETATLKCYPIPRHDTVYWYQQGPGQDPQFLISFYEKMQSDKGSIPDRFSAQQFSDYHSELNMSSLELGDSALYFCASSFNGQGREQYFGPGTRLTVT.

This chain connects TRBV28 to TRBJ1-1, with TRBD1 matching 11 bases. The V and J ends lost 7 bases and 0 bases, in that order; junction bases with no gene match: 7. The CDR3 is 16 residues long. Germline CDR1 and CDR2: MDHEN and SYDVKM. The CDR3 coding sequence is TGTGCCAGCACCTTCGGGACAGGGGGAGTGAACACTGAAGCTTTCTTT. Its protein is CASTFGTGGVNTEAFF.

The chain is built from TRBV27 and TRBJ2-7; 7 positions match TRBD2. In germline, CDR1 is MNHEY, CDR2 SMNVEV (reference sequence). V shed 6 bases and J 2 bases; nucleotides not matched to a gene: 10. CDR3 length: 15 amino acids. The CDR3 DNA follows: TGTGCCAGCAGGGCGAGCGGGATATCTACCTACGAGCAGTACTTC. Its protein is CASRASGISTYEQYF.

This chain joins TRBV19 and TRBJ2-6; D is unresolved. CDR3 length equals 15 residues. Trimming shortened V by 10 bases and J by 0 bases, and 13 bases separated the two germline ends. The germline gives CDR1 LNHDA, CDR2 SQIVND (reference sequence). The CDR3: CATSDPFSGANVLTF. The CDR3 DNA reads TGTGCCACTTCTGATCCTTTCTCTGGGGCCAACGTCCTGACTTTC.

V usage is TRBV5-5 and J usage is TRBJ1-5, with TRBD1 matching over 9 bases. CDR1 SGHKS and CDR2 YYEKEE come from the germline V gene (reference sequence). The V segment lost 1 base and the J segment 9 bases; nucleotides outside the gene matches: 14. There are 17 residues in the CDR3. CDR3 loop: CASSLSPTPGQGLPQHF. DNA of the CDR3: TGTGCCAGCAGCTTGTCTCCGACCCCGGGACAGGGCCTGCCCCAGCATTTT.

The chain carries TRBV19 and TRBJ2-2; D remains unclear. The V gene's germline CDR1 is LNHDA and CDR2 SQIVND (reference sequence). This CDR3 is built from 12 residues. Deletions cut 5 bases from V and 4 bases from J, with 5 bases between. The CDR3 DNA is TGTGCCAGTAGTGGCCTCACCGGGGAGCTGTTTTTT. This translates into CASSGLTGELFF.